This entry concerns a single TCR beta chain. These data come from a study of shared clonotypes between healthy human individuals. The overall study: Donors, aged 18 to 49, were a couple of women and three men.

Libraries were prepared by immunoSEQ multiplex PCR; TCRdb keeps only in-frame clonotypes and omits some of them. The sample contains about 2.5 million clones, 80% to 95% of which appear only once. Looked up from germline, CDR1 is SEHNR and CDR2 is FQNEAQ (reference sequence). J was trimmed by 8 bases and V by 4 bases; bases with no gene match: 12. The CDR3 contains 15 residues. The chain links TRBV7-9 to TRBJ1-2, with 8 bases identical to TRBD1. The sequence came from a man aged 18-30 years in good health. Some clones in this sample may be carry-over from other donors' samples. Specimen: naive CD4+ T cells from PBMCs. Specified subset: CD45RA+ positively selected. This CDR3 is CASSSGQGDSRGYTF. CDR3 DNA sequence: TGTGCCAGCAGCTCTGGACAGGGCGATAGTAGAGGCTACACCTTC.